The clone carrying this TCR beta chain was counted at least ten times. The data belong to a study of T cells in Graves' hyperthyroidism and ophthalmopathy. 10 ml of fresh peripheral blood supplied the PBMCs. Deletions cut 0 bases from V and 5 bases from J, with 7 bases between. Germline loops: CDR1 LNHNV, CDR2 YYDKDF (reference sequence). CDR3 length: 14 residues. The TCR beta CDR3 regions underwent amplification using RNA transcripts as the source. First-round RT-PCR of the TCR CDR3 relied on the HTBI primer set. MiXCR was run by TCRdb on the multiplex PCR reads, yielding one entry per CDR3 protein. In the table there are 380,000 or so distinct CDR3 sequences, over 15% of which are singletons.

This sequence was found in a woman under 30 with Graves' hyperthyroidism. Sequencing was performed on blood. The chain employs TRBV15 and TRBJ2-2, with D possibly matching TRBD2 (6 bases). For the CDR3, the DNA is TGTGCCACCAGCAGAGATGCGGGGACCGGGGAGCTGTTTTTT. Protein sequence: CATSRDAGTGELFF.